This T cell receptor beta chain was recovered during a study of cytomegalovirus exposure and HLA in healthy donors. CDR1 and CDR2 (germline): MNHNY, SVGAGI (reference sequence). This CDR3 spans 12 amino acids. Between the trimmed V and J ends, which lost 7 bases and 8 bases, there was a span of 11 bases. The PCR ran on 60 Vbeta and 13 Jbeta primers. TCRdb keeps only in-frame clones here, not all; method: immunoSEQ multiplex PCR. The sample has more than 75,000 clones, roughly 86% seen once. The chain couples TRBV6-6 to TRBJ1-4; no definite D call. This receptor was obtained from a woman aged 18-35 years in good health and CMV-seropositive. The sequencing sample was made of PBMCs. CDR3 DNA sequence: TGTGCCAGCACCTTATACGGGGAAAAACTGTTTTTT. Translated: CASTLYGEKLFF.